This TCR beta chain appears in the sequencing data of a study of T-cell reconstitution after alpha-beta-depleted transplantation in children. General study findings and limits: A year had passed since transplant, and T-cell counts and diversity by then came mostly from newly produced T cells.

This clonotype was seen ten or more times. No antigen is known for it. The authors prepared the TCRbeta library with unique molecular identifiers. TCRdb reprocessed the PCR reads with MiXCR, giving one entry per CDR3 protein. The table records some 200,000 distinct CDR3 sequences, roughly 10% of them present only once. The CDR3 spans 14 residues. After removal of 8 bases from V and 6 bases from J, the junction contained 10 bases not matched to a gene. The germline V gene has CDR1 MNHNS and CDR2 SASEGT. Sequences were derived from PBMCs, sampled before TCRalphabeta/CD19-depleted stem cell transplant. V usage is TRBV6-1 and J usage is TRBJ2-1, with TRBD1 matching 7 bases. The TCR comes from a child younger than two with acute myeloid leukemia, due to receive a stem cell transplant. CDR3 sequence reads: CASLGDSLSNEQFF. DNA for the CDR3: TGTGCCAGCCTGGGGGACAGTCTATCCAATGAGCAGTTCTTC.